This TCR beta chain was captured in a study of blood T cells in healthy people across ages. The CDR3 is made up of 14 amino acids. With 4 bases removed from V and 5 bases from J, the gap between germline ends came to 12 bases. Alongside a J-beta primer mix, a sample-barcoded 5' primer served in a second PCR lasting 7 to 11 cycles. Via MiXCR, TCRdb re-called the 5' RACE reads, giving one row per CDR3 protein. Found here are about 1.4 million distinct CDR3 sequences, 55% to 75% of them singletons; the top ten hold 6.5% to 8.5%. The sequenced material came from blood. This TCR was sampled from a man aged 18 to 30 in good health. This chain links TRBV12-3 or TRBV12-4 with TRBJ1-5; no firm D call. The CDR3 nucleotides are TGTGCCAGCAGTTCTGGCAGGTTGGATCAGCCCCAGCATTTT. This codes for CASSSGRLDQPQHF.